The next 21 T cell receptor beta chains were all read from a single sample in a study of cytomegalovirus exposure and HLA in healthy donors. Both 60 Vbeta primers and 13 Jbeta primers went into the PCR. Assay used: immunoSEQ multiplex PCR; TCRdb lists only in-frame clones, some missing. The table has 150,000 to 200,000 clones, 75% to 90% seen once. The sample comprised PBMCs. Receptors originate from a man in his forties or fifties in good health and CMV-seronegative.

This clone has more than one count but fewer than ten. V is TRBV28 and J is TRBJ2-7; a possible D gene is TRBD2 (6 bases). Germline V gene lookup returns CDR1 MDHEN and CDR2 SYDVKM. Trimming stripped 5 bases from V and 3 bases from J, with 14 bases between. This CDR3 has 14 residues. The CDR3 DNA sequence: TGTGCCAGCAGTCAGGGACTGACCCTCTACGAGCAGTACTTC. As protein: CASSQGLTLYEQYF.

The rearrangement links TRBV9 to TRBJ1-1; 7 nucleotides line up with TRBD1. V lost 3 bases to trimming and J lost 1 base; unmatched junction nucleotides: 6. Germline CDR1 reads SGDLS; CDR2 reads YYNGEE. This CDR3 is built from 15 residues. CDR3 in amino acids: CASSGGQHQNTEAFF. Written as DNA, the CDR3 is TGTGCCAGCAGCGGGGGACAGCACCAGAACACTGAAGCTTTCTTT.

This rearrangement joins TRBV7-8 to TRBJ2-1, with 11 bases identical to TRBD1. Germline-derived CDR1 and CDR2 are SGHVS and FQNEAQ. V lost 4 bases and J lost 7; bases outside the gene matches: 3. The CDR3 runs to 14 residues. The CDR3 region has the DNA TGTGCCAGCAGCTGGGGACAGGGGGAGAATGAGCAGTTCTTC. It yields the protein CASSWGQGENEQFF.

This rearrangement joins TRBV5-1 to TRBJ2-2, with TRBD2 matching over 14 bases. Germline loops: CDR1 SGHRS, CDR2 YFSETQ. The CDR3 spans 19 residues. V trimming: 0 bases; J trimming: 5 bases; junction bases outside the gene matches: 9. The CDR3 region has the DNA TGCGCCAGCAGCTTGGGTTTCGGGACTAGCGGGAGAAGAACCGGGGAGCTGTTTTTT. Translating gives CASSLGFGTSGRRTGELFF.

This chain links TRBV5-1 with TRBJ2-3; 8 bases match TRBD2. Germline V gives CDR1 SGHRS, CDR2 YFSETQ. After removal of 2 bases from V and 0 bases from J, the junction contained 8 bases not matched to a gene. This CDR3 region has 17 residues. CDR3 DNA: TGCGCCAGCAGCTTTGGCGCTAGCGGGCCCAGCACAGATACGCAGTATTTT. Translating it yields CASSFGASGPSTDTQYF.

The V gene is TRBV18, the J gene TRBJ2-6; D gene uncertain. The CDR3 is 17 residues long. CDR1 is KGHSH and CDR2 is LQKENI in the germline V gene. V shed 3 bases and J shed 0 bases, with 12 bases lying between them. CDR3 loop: CASSPIAQSSGANVLTF. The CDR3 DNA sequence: TGTGCCAGCTCACCCATAGCCCAGAGCTCTGGGGCCAACGTCCTGACTTTC.

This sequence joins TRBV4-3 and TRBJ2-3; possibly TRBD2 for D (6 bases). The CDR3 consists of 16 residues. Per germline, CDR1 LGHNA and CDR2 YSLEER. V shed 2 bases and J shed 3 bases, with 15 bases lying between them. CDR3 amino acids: CASSQLGGVGTDTQYF. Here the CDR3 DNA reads TGCGCCAGCAGCCAATTGGGCGGGGTCGGGACAGATACGCAGTATTTT.

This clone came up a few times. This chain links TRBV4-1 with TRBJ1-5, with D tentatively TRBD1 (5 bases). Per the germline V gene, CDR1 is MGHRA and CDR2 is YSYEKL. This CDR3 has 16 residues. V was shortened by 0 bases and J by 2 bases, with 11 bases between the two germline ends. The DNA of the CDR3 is TGCGCCAGCAGCCAAGATTCCGGGACTCGCAATCAGCCCCAGCATTTT. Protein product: CASSQDSGTRNQPQHF.

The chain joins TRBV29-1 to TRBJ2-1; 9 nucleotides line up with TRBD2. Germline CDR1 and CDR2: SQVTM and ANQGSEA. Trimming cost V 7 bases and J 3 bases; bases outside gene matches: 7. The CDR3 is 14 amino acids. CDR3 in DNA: TGCAGCGCCGCCGGGACTAGCTTCTACAATGAGCAGTTCTTC. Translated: CSAAGTSFYNEQFF.

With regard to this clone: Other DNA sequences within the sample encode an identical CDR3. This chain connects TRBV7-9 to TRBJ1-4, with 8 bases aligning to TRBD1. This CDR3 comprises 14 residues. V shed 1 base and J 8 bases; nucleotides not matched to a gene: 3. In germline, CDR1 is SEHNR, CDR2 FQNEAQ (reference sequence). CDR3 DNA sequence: TGTGCCAGCAGCTTAGGACAGGGGCGCGAAAAACTGTTTTTT. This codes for CASSLGQGREKLFF.

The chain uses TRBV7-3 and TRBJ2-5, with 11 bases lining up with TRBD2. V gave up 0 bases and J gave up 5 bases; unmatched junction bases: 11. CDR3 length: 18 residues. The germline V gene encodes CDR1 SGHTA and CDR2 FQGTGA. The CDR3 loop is CASSLTPGDSGGVETQYF. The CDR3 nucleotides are TGTGCCAGCAGCTTAACTCCCGGAGATAGCGGGGGGGTGGAGACCCAGTACTTC.

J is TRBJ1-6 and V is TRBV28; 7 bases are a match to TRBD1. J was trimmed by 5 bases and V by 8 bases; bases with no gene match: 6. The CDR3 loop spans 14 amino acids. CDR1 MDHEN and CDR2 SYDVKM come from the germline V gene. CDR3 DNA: TGTGCCAGCCGGGGACAGACCAATAATTCACCCCTCCACTTT. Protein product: CASRGQTNNSPLHF.

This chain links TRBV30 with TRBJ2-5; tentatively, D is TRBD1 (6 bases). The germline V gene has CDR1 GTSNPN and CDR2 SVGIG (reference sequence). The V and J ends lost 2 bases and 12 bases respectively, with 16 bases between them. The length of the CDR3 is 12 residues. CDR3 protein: CAWSPQTGPEYF. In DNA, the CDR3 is TGTGCCTGGAGTCCCCAAACAGGGCCGGAGTACTTC.

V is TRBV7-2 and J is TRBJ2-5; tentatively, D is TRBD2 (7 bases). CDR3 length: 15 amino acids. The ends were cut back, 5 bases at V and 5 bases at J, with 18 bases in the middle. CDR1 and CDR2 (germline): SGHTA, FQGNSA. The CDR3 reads CASSGGAGNWETQYF. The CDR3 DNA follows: TGTGCCAGCAGCGGGGGGGCGGGAAATTGGGAGACCCAGTACTTC.

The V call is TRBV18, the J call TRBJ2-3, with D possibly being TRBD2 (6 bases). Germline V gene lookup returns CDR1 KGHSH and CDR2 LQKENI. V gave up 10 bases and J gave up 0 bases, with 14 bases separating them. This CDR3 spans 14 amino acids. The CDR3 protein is CATRPGLSTDTQYF. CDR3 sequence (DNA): TGTGCCACCCGACCGGGACTTAGCACAGATACGCAGTATTTT.

The CDR3 sequence: CASSYRRAVNTGELFF. The CDR3 DNA reads as TGCGCCAGCAGTTACCGGAGGGCGGTAAACACCGGGGAGCTGTTTTTT. This chain joins TRBV4-1 and TRBJ2-2; D possibly corresponds to TRBD2 (6 bases). Trimming removed 6 bases at V and 2 bases at J, with 16 bases between. The germline CDR1 and CDR2 sequences are MGHRA and YSYEKL. The CDR3 contains 16 residues.

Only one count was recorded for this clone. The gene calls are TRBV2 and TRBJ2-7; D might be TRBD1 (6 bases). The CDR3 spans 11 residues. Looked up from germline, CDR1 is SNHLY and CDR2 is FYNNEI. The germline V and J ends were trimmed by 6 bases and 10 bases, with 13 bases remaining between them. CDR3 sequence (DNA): TGTGCCAGCAGAGAACCGGGACAACAGTACTTC. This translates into CASREPGQQYF.

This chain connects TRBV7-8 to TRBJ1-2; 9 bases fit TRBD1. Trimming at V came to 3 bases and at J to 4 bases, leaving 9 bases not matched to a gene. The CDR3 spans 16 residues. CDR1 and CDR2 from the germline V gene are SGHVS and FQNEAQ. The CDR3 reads CASSLSLRQGGYGYTF. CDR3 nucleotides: TGTGCCAGCAGCTTGAGTCTGAGACAGGGGGGCTATGGCTACACCTTC.

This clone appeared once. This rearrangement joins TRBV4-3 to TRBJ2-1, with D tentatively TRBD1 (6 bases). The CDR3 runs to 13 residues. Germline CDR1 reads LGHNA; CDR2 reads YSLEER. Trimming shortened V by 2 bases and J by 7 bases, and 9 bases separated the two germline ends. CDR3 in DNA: TGCGCCAGCAGCCAACTTCAGGGGAATGAGCAGTTCTTC. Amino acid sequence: CASSQLQGNEQFF.

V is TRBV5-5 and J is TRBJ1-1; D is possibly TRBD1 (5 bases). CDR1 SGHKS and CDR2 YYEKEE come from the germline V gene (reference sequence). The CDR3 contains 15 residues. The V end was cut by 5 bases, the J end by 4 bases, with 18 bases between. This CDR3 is CASSLTTGVSTEAFF. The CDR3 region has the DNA TGTGCCAGCAGTCTCACCACGGGGGTGAGCACTGAAGCTTTCTTT. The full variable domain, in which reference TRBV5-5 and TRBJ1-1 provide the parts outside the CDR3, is DAGVTQSPTHLIKTRGQQVTLRCSPISGHKSVSWYQQVLGQGPQFIFQYYEKEERGRGNFPDRFSARQFPNYSSELNVNALLLGDSALYLCASSLTTGVSTEAFFGQGTRLTVV.

The CDR3 sequence: CASSHQGTGNQPQHF. The CDR3 DNA reads TGCGCCAGCAGCCATCAGGGAACTGGCAATCAGCCCCAGCATTTT. The chain recombines TRBV4-1 with TRBJ1-5, with D maybe TRBD1 (5 bases). The germline CDR1 and CDR2 sequences are MGHRA and YSYEKL. The CDR3 has 15 amino acids. V lost 3 bases and J lost 2, with 11 bases in between.